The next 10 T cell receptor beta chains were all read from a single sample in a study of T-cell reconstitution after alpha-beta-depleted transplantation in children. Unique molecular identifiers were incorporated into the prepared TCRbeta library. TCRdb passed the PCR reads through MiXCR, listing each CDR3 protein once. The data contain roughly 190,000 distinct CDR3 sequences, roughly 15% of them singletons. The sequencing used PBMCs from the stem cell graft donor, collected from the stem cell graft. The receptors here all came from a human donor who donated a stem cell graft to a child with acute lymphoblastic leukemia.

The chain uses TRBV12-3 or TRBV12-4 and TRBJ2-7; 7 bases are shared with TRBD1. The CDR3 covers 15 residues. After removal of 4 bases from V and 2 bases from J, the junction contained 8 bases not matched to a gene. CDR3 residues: CASSSEWGQTYEQYF. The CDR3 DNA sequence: TGTGCCAGCAGTTCGGAATGGGGACAGACCTACGAGCAGTACTTC.

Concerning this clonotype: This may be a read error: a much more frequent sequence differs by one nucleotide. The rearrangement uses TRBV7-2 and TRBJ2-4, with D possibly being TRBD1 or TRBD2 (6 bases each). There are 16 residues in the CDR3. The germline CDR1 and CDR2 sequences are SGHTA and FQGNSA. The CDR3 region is CASSLVGRGGKNSQYF. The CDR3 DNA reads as TGTGCCAGCAGCTTAGTCGGCAGGGGAGGCAAAAACAGTCAGTACTTC.

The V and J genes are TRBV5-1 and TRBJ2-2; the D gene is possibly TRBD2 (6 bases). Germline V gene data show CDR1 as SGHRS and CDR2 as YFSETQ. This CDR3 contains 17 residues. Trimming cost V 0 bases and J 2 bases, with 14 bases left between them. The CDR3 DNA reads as TGCGCCAGCAGCTTGGATAGGACTACATCTAACACCGGGGAGCTGTTTTTT. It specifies CASSLDRTTSNTGELFF.

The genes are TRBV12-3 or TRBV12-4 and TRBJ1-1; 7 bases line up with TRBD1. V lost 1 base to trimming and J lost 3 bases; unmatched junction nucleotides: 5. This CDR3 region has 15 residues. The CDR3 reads CASSLGATGDTEAFF. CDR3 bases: TGTGCCAGCAGTTTAGGTGCCACAGGGGACACTGAAGCTTTCTTT.

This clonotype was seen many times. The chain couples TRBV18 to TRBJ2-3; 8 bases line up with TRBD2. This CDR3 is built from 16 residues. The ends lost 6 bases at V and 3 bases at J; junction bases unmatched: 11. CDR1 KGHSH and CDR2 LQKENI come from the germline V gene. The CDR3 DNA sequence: TGTGCCAGCTCGAAGGGAGCGGGAGTGAATACAGATACGCAGTATTTT. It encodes CASSKGAGVNTDTQYF.

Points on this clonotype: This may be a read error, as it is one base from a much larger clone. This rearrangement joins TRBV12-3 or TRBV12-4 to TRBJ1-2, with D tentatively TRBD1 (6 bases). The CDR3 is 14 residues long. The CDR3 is CASSPRGANYGHTF. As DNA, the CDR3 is TGTGCCAGCAGCCCTAGGGGGGCCAACTATGGCCACACCTTC.

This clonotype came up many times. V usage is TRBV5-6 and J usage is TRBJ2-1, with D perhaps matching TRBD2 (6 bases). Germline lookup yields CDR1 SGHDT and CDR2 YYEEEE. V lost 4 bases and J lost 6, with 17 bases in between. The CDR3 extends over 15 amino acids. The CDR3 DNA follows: TGTGCCAGCAGCGTCCGGGACTCAGGGATCAATGAGCAGTTCTTC. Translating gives CASSVRDSGINEQFF.

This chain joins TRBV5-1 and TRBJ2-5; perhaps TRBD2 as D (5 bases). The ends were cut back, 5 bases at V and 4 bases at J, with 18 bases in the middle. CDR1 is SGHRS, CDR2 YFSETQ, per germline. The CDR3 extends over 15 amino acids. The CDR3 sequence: CASRTDSVAGETQYF. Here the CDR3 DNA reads TGCGCCAGCAGAACGGATTCAGTGGCGGGAGAGACCCAGTACTTC. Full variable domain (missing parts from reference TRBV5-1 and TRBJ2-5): KAGVTQTPRYLIKTRGQQVTLSCSPISGHRSVSWYQQTPGQGLQFLFEYFSETQRNKGNFPGRFSGRQFSNSRSEMNVSTLELGDSALYLCASRTDSVAGETQYFGPGTRLLVL.

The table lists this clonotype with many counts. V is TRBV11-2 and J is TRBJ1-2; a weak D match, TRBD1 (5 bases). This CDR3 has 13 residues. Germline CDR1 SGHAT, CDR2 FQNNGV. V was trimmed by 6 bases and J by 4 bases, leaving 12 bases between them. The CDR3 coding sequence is TGTGCCAGCAGTCCGGAGGGGATCTATGGCTACACCTTC. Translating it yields CASSPEGIYGYTF.

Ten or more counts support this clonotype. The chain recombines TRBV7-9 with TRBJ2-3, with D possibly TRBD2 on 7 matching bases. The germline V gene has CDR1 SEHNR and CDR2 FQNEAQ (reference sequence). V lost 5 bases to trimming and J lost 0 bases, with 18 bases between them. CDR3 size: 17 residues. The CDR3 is CASSNLGGAGSTDTQYF. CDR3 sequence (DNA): TGTGCCAGCAGCAACCTGGGGGGGGCGGGAAGCACAGATACGCAGTATTTT.